Below are 9 T cell receptor beta chains sequenced from a single sample in a study of blood T cell repertoires in COVID-19. Measured with immunoSEQ multiplex PCR; TCRdb has only the in-frame clones, and not every one. The table has about 53,000 clones, approximately 80% seen once. The sequenced sample was peripheral blood. Every receptor here comes from a woman aged 55-69 years with acute or convalescent COVID-19.

The chain recombines TRBV6-5 with TRBJ1-4; possible D gene TRBD1, 6 bases. Germline loops: CDR1 MNHEY, CDR2 SVGAGI. V was trimmed by 8 bases and J by 5 bases, leaving 18 bases between them. This CDR3 region has 15 residues. The CDR3 nucleotides are TGTGCCAGCTTTAATCACAGGGCGAAGAATGAAAAACTGTTTTTT. Its protein is CASFNHRAKNEKLFF.

This sequence joins TRBV10-3 and TRBJ1-5; D possibly corresponds to TRBD1 (5 bases). This CDR3 has 15 amino acids. Germline CDR1 reads ENHRY; CDR2 reads SYGVKD. V was cut by 4 bases and J by 0 bases, with 10 bases left in between. The CDR3 region is CAISGGVDSNQPQHF. The CDR3 DNA reads as TGTGCCATCAGTGGGGGGGTTGATAGCAATCAGCCCCAGCATTTT.

The V call is TRBV18, the J call TRBJ1-2, with D perhaps TRBD1 (5 bases). The length of the CDR3 is 16 residues. Germline CDR1 and CDR2: KGHSH and LQKENI. V shed 3 bases and J shed 0 bases, with 14 bases lying between them. CDR3 region: CASSPRSRAANYGYTF. In DNA, the CDR3 is TGTGCCAGCTCACCCCGCAGCAGGGCCGCTAACTATGGCTACACCTTC.

This clone was seen a few times. V usage is TRBV11-3 and J usage is TRBJ2-7, with TRBD2 matching over 8 bases. V lost 0 bases and J lost 2; bases outside the gene matches: 15. This CDR3 comprises 19 residues. Germline CDR1 SGHNT, CDR2 YENEEA. CDR3 nucleotide sequence: TGTGCCAGCAGCTTAGATCGCCGGACTAGCCGAGTTGATCCCTACGAGCAGTACTTC. Translating it yields CASSLDRRTSRVDPYEQYF.

The gene calls are TRBV7-9 and TRBJ2-1, with D uncertain. The V and J ends lost 10 bases and 7 bases respectively, with 14 bases between them. This CDR3 comprises 12 residues. The germline CDR1 and CDR2 sequences are SEHNR and FQNEAQ (reference sequence). CDR3 region: CAMTLTPNEQFF. Written as DNA, the CDR3 is TGTGCCATGACTCTTACTCCGAATGAGCAGTTCTTC.

This clone was picked up one time. The rearrangement joins TRBV7-9 to TRBJ1-1; TRBD1 agrees at 8 bases. With 5 bases clipped from V and 5 bases from J, the junction kept 13 bases outside the gene matches. Germline CDR1 SEHNR, CDR2 FQNEAQ (reference sequence). The CDR3 extends over 16 amino acids. The CDR3 protein is CASSLRTGKIATEAFF. In nucleotides, the CDR3 is TGTGCCAGCAGCCTCCGGACAGGGAAGATCGCGACTGAAGCTTTCTTT. The entire variable domain, with the rest obtained from reference TRBV7-9 and TRBJ1-1, is as follows: DTGVSQNPRHKITKRGQNVTFRCDPISEHNRLYWYRQTLGQGPEFLTYFQNEAQLEKSRLLSDRFSAERPKGSFSTLEIQRTEQGDSAMYLCASSLRTGKIATEAFFGQGTRLTVV.

V usage is TRBV7-2 and J usage is TRBJ2-7; D may be TRBD2 (5 bases). Germline V lookup: CDR1 SGHTA, CDR2 FQGNSA. This CDR3 has 15 residues. Trimming took off 3 bases at V and 6 bases at J, with 18 bases between the two ends. The chain's CDR3 is CASSFTKRGLSEQYF. The CDR3 nucleotides are TGTGCCAGCAGCTTCACGAAACGGGGTCTTAGCGAGCAGTACTTC.

The chain is built from TRBV28 and TRBJ1-1; D ambiguous. CDR1 is MDHEN and CDR2 is SYDVKM in the germline V gene. The CDR3 has 11 residues. Between the trimmed V and J ends, which lost 7 bases and 1 base, there was a span of 4 bases. CDR3: CASTQNTEAFF. Written as DNA, the CDR3 is TGTGCCAGCACCCAGAACACTGAAGCTTTCTTT.

V gene TRBV19 combines with J gene TRBJ1-5; the D gene is possibly TRBD1 (6 bases). V lost 7 bases and J 2 bases, leaving 12 bases between the germline ends. The CDR3 spans 14 residues. Per germline, CDR1 LNHDA and CDR2 SQIVND (reference sequence). CDR3 nucleotides: TGTGCCAGTACACAGGGTATTGGCAATCAGCCCCAGCATTTT. Protein: CASTQGIGNQPQHF.